This T cell receptor (beta chain) was identified during a study of identical twins. Details on this clonotype: What it binds is not known.

Study-wide results and caveats: Cord blood beta clonotypes that were abundant carried fewer insertions, and memory repertoires showed no such trend.

TCRdb processed the 5' RACE reads anew with MiXCR; each CDR3 protein has one entry. The data show around 690,000 distinct CDR3 sequences, 21% seen once. The sample also formed part of further work on T cells expressing NK-cell markers. That study reports: More than 5 donors carried dominant NKG2C+ clonotypes that made up roughly 1.0-7.0% of their CD8+ T cells.

Sequencing was done on a sample of PBMCs. The receptor's source is a woman aged 18-29 years in good health.

CDR3 sequence: CASSSPSGQGQEIGQFF. CDR3 coding DNA: TGTGCCAGCAGCTCACCCTCGGGACAGGGCCAAGAGATAGGGCAGTTCTTC. The rearrangement joins TRBV7-9 to TRBJ2-1; TRBD1 matches at 9 bases. This CDR3 has 17 residues. Looked up from germline, CDR1 is SEHNR and CDR2 is FQNEAQ (reference sequence). V trimming: 4 bases; J trimming: 12 bases; junction bases outside the gene matches: 19.